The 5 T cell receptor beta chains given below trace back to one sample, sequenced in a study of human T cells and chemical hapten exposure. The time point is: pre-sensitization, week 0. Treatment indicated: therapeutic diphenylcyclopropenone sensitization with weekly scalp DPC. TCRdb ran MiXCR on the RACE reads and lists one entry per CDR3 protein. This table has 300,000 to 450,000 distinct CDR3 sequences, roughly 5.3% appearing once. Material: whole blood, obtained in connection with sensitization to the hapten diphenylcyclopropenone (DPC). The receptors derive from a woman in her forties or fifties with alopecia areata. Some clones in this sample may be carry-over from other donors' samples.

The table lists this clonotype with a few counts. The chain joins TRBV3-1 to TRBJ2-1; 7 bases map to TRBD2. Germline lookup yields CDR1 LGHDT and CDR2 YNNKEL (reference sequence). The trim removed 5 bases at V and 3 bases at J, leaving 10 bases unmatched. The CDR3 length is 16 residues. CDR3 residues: CASSSPRTGGYNEQFF. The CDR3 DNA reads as TGTGCCAGCAGCTCCCCCCGGACGGGAGGCTACAATGAGCAGTTCTTC.

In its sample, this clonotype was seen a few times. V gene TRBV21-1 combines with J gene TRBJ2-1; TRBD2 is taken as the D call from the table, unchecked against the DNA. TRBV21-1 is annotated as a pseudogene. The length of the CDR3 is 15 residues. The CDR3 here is CASSKEGRSVVEQFF. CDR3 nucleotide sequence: TGTGCCAGCAGCAAAGAGGGCAGGTCGGTTGTTGAGCAGTTCTTC.

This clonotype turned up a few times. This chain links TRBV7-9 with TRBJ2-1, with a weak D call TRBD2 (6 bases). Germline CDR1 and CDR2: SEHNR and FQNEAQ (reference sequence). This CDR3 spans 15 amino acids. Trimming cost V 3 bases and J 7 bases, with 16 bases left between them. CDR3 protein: CASSLTRTNPNEQFF. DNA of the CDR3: TGTGCCAGCAGCTTGACGCGGACTAACCCTAATGAGCAGTTCTTC.

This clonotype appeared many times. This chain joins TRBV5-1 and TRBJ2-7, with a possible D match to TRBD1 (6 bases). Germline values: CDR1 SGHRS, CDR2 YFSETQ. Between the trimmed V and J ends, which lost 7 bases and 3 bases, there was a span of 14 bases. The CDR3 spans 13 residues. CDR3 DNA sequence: TGCGCCAGCGGATCGACAGGCGGCTACGAGCAGTACTTC. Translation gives CASGSTGGYEQYF.

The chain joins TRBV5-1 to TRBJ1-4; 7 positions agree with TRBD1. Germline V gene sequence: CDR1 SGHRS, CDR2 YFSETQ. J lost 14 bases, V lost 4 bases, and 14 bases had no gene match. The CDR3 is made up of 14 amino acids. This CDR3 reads CASSPLTGNTGLFF. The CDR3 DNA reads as TGCGCCAGCAGCCCCCTGACAGGGAATACAGGGCTGTTTTTT.